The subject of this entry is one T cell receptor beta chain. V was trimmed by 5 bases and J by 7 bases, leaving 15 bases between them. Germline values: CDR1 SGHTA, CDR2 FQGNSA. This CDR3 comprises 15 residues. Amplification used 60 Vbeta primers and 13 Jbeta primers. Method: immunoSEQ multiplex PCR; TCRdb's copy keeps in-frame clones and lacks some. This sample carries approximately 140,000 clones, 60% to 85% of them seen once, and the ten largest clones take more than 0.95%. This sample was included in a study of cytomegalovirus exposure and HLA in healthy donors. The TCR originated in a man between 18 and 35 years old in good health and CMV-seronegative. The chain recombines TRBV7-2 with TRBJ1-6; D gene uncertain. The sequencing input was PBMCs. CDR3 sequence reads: CASSPRSQINSPLHF. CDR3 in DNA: TGTGCCAGCAGCCCAAGGTCACAGATAAATTCACCCCTCCACTTT.